The T cell receptor beta chain under discussion was sequenced for a study of technical replicates of blood from four donors. This CDR3 has 14 amino acids. V was shortened by 0 bases and J by 2 bases, with 3 bases between the two germline ends. In germline, CDR1 is SGHNT, CDR2 YYREEE (reference sequence). Here immunoSEQ multiplex PCR was the method, and the copy in TCRdb shows in-frame clones only, minus some. Of over 50,000 clones in the sample, approximately 94% are singletons; the top ten hold about 0.2%. The chain is built from TRBV5-4 and TRBJ2-6; D uncertain. The sequenced sample consisted of T cells isolated from PBMCs. The receptor was derived from a human donor in good health. Written as DNA, the CDR3 is TGTGCCAGCAGCTTGGTAGCTGGGGCCAACGTCCTGACTTTC. This encodes CASSLVAGANVLTF.